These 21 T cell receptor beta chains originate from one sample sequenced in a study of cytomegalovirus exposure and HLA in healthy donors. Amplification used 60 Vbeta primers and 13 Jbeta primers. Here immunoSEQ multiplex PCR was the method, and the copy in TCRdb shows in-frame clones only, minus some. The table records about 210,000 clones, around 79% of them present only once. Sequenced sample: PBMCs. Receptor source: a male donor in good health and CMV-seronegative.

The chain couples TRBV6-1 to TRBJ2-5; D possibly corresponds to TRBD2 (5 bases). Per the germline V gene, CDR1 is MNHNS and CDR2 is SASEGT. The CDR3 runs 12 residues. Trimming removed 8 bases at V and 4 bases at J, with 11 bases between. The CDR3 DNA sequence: TGTGCCAGCCGAGAGGGTCGAGAGACCCAGTACTTC. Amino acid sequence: CASREGRETQYF.

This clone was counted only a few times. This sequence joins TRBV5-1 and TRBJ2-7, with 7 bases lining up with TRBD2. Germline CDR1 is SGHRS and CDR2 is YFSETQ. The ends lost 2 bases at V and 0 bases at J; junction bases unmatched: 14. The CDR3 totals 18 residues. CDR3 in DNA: TGCGCCAGCAGCTTTTTGGGTAGTACGGGAGGCAACTCCTACGAGCAGTACTTC. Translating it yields CASSFLGSTGGNSYEQYF.

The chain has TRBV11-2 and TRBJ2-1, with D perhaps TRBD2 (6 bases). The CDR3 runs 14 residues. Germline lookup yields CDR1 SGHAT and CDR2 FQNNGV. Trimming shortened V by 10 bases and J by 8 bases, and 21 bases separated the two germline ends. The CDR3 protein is CATQPGLGVHEQFF. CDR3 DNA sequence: TGTGCCACGCAACCGGGACTTGGAGTCCATGAGCAGTTCTTC.

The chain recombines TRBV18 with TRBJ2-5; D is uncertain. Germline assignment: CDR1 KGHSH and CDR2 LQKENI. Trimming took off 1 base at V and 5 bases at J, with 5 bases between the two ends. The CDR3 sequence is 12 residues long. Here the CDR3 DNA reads TGTGCCAGCTCACCACGTGAGGAGACCCAGTACTTC. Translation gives CASSPREETQYF.

The CDR3 protein is CASSFRTGVADTQYF. CDR3 DNA sequence: TGCGCCAGCAGCTTCAGGACAGGGGTGGCAGATACGCAGTATTTT. V gene TRBV4-3 combines with J gene TRBJ2-3; TRBD1 agrees at 9 bases. Germline V gene lookup returns CDR1 LGHNA and CDR2 YSLEER. Trimming at V came to 5 bases and at J to 4 bases, leaving 7 bases not matched to a gene. The CDR3 totals 15 residues.

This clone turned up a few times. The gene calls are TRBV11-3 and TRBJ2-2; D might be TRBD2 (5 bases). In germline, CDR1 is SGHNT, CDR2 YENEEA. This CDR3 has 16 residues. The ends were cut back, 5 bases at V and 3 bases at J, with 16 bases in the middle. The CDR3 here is CASSPIGGLDTGELFF. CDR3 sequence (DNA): TGTGCCAGCAGCCCTATAGGCGGGCTTGACACCGGGGAGCTGTTTTTT.

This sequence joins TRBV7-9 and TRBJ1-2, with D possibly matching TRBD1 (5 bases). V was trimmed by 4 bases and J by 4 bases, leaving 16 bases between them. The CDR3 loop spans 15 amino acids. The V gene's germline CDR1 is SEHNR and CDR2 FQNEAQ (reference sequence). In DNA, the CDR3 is TGTGCCAGCAGCTCCCCGCTACCAGGGCCCTATGGCTACACCTTC. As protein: CASSSPLPGPYGYTF.

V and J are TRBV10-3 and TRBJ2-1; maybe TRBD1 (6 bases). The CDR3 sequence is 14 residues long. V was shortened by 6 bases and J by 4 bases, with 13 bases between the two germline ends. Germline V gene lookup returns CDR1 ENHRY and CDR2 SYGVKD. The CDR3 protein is CAIRDSGGYNEQFF. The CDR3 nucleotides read TGTGCCATCAGGGACAGTGGGGGTTACAATGAGCAGTTCTTC.

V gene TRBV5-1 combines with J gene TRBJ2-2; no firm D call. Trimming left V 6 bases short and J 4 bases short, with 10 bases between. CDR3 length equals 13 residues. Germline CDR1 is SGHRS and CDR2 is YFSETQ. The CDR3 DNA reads TGCGCCAGCACGGGTCATAGCACCGGGGAGCTGTTTTTT. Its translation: CASTGHSTGELFF.

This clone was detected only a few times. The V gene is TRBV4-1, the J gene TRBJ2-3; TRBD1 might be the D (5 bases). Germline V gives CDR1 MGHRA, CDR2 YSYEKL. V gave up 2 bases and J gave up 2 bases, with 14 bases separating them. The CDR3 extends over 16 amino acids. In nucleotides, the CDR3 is TGCGCCAGCAGCCAACTAGGGGTAATTTCCACAGATACGCAGTATTTT. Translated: CASSQLGVISTDTQYF.

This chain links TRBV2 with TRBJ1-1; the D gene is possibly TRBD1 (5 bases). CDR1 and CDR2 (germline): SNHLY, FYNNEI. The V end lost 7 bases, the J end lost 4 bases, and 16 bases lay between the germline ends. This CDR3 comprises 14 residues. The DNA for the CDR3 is TGTGCCAGCACCTCTGTAGTGGGGCCCACTGAAGCTTTCTTT. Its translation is CASTSVVGPTEAFF.

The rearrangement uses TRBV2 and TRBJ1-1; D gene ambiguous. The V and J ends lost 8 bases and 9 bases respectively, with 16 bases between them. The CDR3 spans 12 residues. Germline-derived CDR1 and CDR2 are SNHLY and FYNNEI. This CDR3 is CASCTGSGKAFF. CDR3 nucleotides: TGTGCCAGCTGTACTGGCTCGGGAAAAGCTTTCTTT.

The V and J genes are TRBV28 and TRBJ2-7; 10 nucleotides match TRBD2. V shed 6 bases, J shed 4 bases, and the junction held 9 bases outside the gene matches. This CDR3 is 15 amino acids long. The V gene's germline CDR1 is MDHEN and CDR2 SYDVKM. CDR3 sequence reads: CASSWTGAGGYEQYF. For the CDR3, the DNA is TGTGCCAGCAGCTGGACGGGAGCGGGAGGGTACGAGCAGTACTTC.

The CDR3 DNA is TGTGCCAGCAGCTTAGGGCTCCGCAGAATCCCAACCTACGAGCAGTACTTC. Translating gives CASSLGLRRIPTYEQYF. The chain uses TRBV7-3 and TRBJ2-7; D remains ambiguous. In germline, CDR1 is SGHTA, CDR2 FQGTGA. The V gene lost 2 bases and the J gene lost 2 bases, with 19 bases spanning the gap. This CDR3 has 17 amino acids.

The CDR3 nucleotides read TGTGCCAGCAGCTTGGTGGGAGGAGAGACCCAGTACTTC. Translating gives CASSLVGGETQYF. The chain is built from TRBV7-9 and TRBJ2-5, with a possible D match to TRBD2 (6 bases). The CDR3 covers 13 residues. Trimming stripped 3 bases from V and 4 bases from J, with 9 bases between. Germline loops: CDR1 SEHNR, CDR2 FQNEAQ (reference sequence).

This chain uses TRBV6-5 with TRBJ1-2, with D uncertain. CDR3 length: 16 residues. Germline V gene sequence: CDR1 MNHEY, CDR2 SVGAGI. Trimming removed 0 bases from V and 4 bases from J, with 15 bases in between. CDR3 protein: CASSYSEGGRLYGYTF. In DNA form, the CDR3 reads TGTGCCAGCAGTTACTCGGAGGGTGGACGGCTCTATGGCTACACCTTC.

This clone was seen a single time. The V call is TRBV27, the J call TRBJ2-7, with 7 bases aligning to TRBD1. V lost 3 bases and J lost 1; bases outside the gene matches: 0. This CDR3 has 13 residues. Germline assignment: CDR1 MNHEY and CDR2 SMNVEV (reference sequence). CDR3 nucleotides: TGTGCCAGCAGTTTGGGACAGTCCTACGAGCAGTACTTC. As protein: CASSLGQSYEQYF.

CDR3 protein: CATSSLKPGVGSTEAFF. CDR3 nucleotide sequence: TGTGCCACCAGCAGTCTCAAACCAGGGGTGGGTAGCACTGAAGCTTTCTTT. The rearrangement links TRBV15 to TRBJ1-1; a possible D gene is TRBD1 (6 bases). V lost 3 bases, J lost 4 bases, and 21 bases lay in between. The germline V gene encodes CDR1 LNHNV and CDR2 YYDKDF (reference sequence). The CDR3 length is 17 residues. The full variable domain, completed using reference TRBV15 and TRBJ1-1, is DAMVIQNPRYQVTQFGKPVTLSCSQTLNHNVMYWYQQKSSQAPKLLFHYYDKDFNNEADTPDNFQSRRPNTSFCFLDIRSPGLGDTAMYLCATSSLKPGVGSTEAFFGQGTRLTVV.

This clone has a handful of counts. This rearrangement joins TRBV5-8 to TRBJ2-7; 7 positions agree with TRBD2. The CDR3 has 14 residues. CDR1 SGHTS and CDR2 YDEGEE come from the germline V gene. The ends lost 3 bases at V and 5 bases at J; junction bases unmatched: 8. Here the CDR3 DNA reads TGTGCCAGCAGCTACCTTCGGGGGGTCCACGAGCAGTACTTC. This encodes CASSYLRGVHEQYF.

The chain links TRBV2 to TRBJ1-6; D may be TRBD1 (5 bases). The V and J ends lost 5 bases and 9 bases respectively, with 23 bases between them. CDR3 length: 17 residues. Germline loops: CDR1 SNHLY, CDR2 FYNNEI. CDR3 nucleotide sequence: TGTGCCAGCAGTTATTTTCAGGGTTCTCCCCTTCGTTCACCCCTCCACTTT. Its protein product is CASSYFQGSPLRSPLHF.

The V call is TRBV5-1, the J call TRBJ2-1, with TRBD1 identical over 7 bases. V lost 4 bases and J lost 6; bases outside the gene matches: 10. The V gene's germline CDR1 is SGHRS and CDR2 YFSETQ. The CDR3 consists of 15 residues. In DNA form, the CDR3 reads TGCGCCAGCAGCACCCGACAGGGTGCCGGCAATGAGCAGTTCTTC. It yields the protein CASSTRQGAGNEQFF.